These 27 T cell receptor beta chains came from one sample sequenced in a study of T-cell reconstitution after alpha-beta-depleted transplantation in children. Which antigens these TCRs recognize remains unknown. Whole-study findings and limits: Diversity and T-cell counts at one year after transplant derived mostly from new T cells.

Unique molecular identifiers were incorporated during preparation of the TCRbeta library. TCRdb fed the PCR reads into MiXCR, producing one record per CDR3 protein. The table includes about 300,000 distinct CDR3 sequences, 7.5% to 9% detected once. Source: peripheral blood, taken 360 days after TCRalphabeta/CD19-depleted stem cell transplant. The receptors come from a female patient between 2 and 10 years old who had a stem cell transplant for Fanconi anemia, so the T cells may come from the graft donor.

This clonotype came up many times. The gene calls are TRBV5-1 and TRBJ2-3, with D tentatively TRBD2 (5 bases). Trimming shortened V by 5 bases and J by 0 bases, and 13 bases separated the two germline ends. This CDR3 spans 15 amino acids. From germline, CDR1 is SGHRS and CDR2 YFSETQ. CDR3 sequence reads: CASRQRTASTDTQYF. The CDR3 region has the DNA TGCGCCAGCAGGCAAAGGACTGCTAGCACAGATACGCAGTATTTT. Using reference TRBV5-1 and TRBJ2-3 for the parts outside the CDR3, the full variable domain is KAGVTQTPRYLIKTRGQQVTLSCSPISGHRSVSWYQQTPGQGLQFLFEYFSETQRNKGNFPGRFSGRQFSNSRSEMNVSTLELGDSALYLCASRQRTASTDTQYFGPGTRLTVL.

The table lists this clonotype with many counts. The chain employs TRBV5-1 and TRBJ2-3, with 10 positions matching TRBD2. The CDR3 is made up of 14 amino acids. Germline V gene sequence: CDR1 SGHRS, CDR2 YFSETQ. Trimming removed 7 bases from V and 3 bases from J; junction bases left unmatched: 5. The CDR3 here is CASAGTSVTDTQYF. The CDR3 DNA follows: TGCGCCAGCGCCGGGACTAGCGTTACAGATACGCAGTATTTT. Full variable domain (missing parts from reference TRBV5-1 and TRBJ2-3): KAGVTQTPRYLIKTRGQQVTLSCSPISGHRSVSWYQQTPGQGLQFLFEYFSETQRNKGNFPGRFSGRQFSNSRSEMNVSTLELGDSALYLCASAGTSVTDTQYFGPGTRLTVL.

This clonotype was detected many times. This sequence joins TRBV9 and TRBJ2-3; 9 positions agree with TRBD2. V dropped 1 base and J dropped 2; count of bases not matched to a gene: 5. In germline, CDR1 is SGDLS, CDR2 YYNGEE. CDR3 length: 16 amino acids. This CDR3 is CASSVSAGGPTDTQYF. In DNA form, the CDR3 reads TGTGCCAGCAGCGTATCCGCGGGGGGGCCCACAGATACGCAGTATTTT. The full variable domain, its missing parts supplied by reference TRBV9 and TRBJ2-3, is DSGVTQTPKHLITATGQRVTLRCSPRSGDLSVYWYQQSLDQGLQFLIQYYNGEERAKGNILERFSAQQFPDLHSELNLSSLELGDSALYFCASSVSAGGPTDTQYFGPGTRLTVL.

This clonotype was recorded many times. The rearrangement joins TRBV5-1 to TRBJ2-1; 8 bases align to TRBD2. J lost 5 bases, V lost 7 bases, and 11 bases had no gene match. The CDR3 runs 15 residues. Germline CDR1 is SGHRS and CDR2 is YFSETQ. The CDR3 here is CASATSGGPDNEQFF. For the CDR3, the DNA is TGCGCCAGCGCGACCTCGGGGGGGCCCGACAATGAGCAGTTCTTC.

This clonotype was seen only a few times. The V and J genes are TRBV5-5 and TRBJ2-3; D is ambiguous. V dropped 3 bases and J dropped 2 bases, with 13 bases sitting between them. Germline V gene lookup returns CDR1 SGHKS and CDR2 YYEKEE (reference sequence). There are 15 residues in the CDR3. The CDR3 reads CASSWDVVNTDTQYF. CDR3 nucleotide sequence: TGTGCCAGCAGCTGGGATGTAGTCAACACAGATACGCAGTATTTT.

A remark on this clonotype: Here the CDR3 omits its conserved ending phenylalanine or tryptophan, so a read error is the likely source. CDR3 region: CSARGGISNQPQHL. The CDR3 coding sequence is TGCAGTGCTAGAGGGGGGATTAGCAATCAGCCCCAGCATCTT. This chain uses TRBV20-1 with TRBJ1-5; possibly TRBD1 for D (5 bases). Germline V CDR1 and CDR2: DFQATT, SNEGSKA (reference sequence). Trimming shortened V by 1 base and J by 0 bases, and 7 bases separated the two germline ends. CDR3 length: 14 amino acids.

This clonotype was picked up many times. This sequence joins TRBV6-2 or TRBV6-3 and TRBJ2-7, with 9 positions matching TRBD1. V lost 6 bases and J lost 7; bases outside the gene matches: 16. Germline CDR1 MNHEY, CDR2 SVGEGT. This CDR3 is built from 16 residues. The CDR3 loop reads CASRTSSGTGMWEQYF. The CDR3 DNA follows: TGTGCCAGCAGAACGTCCTCCGGGACAGGGATGTGGGAGCAGTACTTC.

This clonotype has ten or more counts. The chain employs TRBV12-3 or TRBV12-4 and TRBJ2-4, with D possibly matching TRBD1 (6 bases). Trimming stripped 5 bases from V and 0 bases from J, with 8 bases between. This CDR3 comprises 14 residues. The CDR3 protein is CASSRGLAKNIQYF. DNA for the CDR3: TGTGCCAGCAGTAGGGGGTTAGCCAAAAACATTCAGTACTTC.

The chain links TRBV10-2 to TRBJ2-2; D possibly corresponds to TRBD1 (7 bases). Trimming pared 6 bases from V and 0 bases from J, leaving 20 bases between. Germline-derived CDR1 and CDR2 are WSHSY and SAAADI. The CDR3 totals 18 residues. The CDR3 nucleotides are TGCGCCAGCAGGGGCCCGACAGGGACTTTCGCGAACACCGGGGAGCTGTTTTTT. Protein product: CASRGPTGTFANTGELFF.

This clonotype was recorded many times. The chain combines TRBV10-3 with TRBJ2-7; 8 bases fit TRBD2. The ends lost 7 bases at V and 0 bases at J; junction bases unmatched: 5. Germline V gives CDR1 ENHRY, CDR2 SYGVKD. The CDR3 length is 14 residues. CDR3 protein: CAIKPGGPSYEQYF. The CDR3 DNA reads as TGTGCCATCAAACCGGGGGGGCCCTCCTACGAGCAGTACTTC.

J is TRBJ2-7 and V is TRBV6-5; no firm D call. V lost 7 bases and J lost 4, with 17 bases in between. Germline V CDR1 and CDR2: MNHEY, SVGAGI. The CDR3 sequence is 14 residues long. CDR3 bases: TGTGCCAGCATTACTGGATTAGTGGCATACGAGCAGTACTTC. Its translation is CASITGLVAYEQYF.

V is TRBV27 and J is TRBJ2-2; 7 nucleotides match TRBD1. Germline V gene lookup returns CDR1 MNHEY and CDR2 SMNVEV (reference sequence). This CDR3 has 15 amino acids. V lost 0 bases and J lost 6; bases outside the gene matches: 4. CDR3 residues: CASSLSGGMPGELFF. The CDR3, as DNA: TGTGCCAGCAGTTTATCAGGGGGCATGCCCGGGGAGCTGTTTTTT.

The sample holds many counts of this clonotype. V usage is TRBV28 and J usage is TRBJ2-7; D not resolved. V was pared by 6 bases and J by 3 bases, with 12 bases between. CDR3 length: 13 amino acids. Looked up from germline, CDR1 is MDHEN and CDR2 is SYDVKM. The CDR3 nucleotides read TGTGCCAGCAGCAAGGTGAGATTCTACGAGCAGTACTTC. Amino acids: CASSKVRFYEQYF.

The V and J genes are TRBV12-3 or TRBV12-4 and TRBJ1-5; D perhaps matches TRBD1 (5 bases). The CDR3 has 14 amino acids. The V gene lost 3 bases and the J gene lost 7 bases, with 13 bases spanning the gap. The CDR3 is CASSFGTGLQPQHF. In nucleotides, the CDR3 is TGTGCCAGCAGTTTTGGGACCGGGCTGCAGCCCCAGCATTTT.

This clonotype has a count of ten or more. The V and J genes are TRBV18 and TRBJ1-5, with TRBD1 identical over 9 bases. There are 13 residues in the CDR3. The junction had 2 bases not matched to a gene; V was cut back by 3 bases and J by 8 bases. The V gene's germline CDR1 is KGHSH and CDR2 LQKENI. CDR3 amino acids: CASSPDRGKPQHF. For the CDR3, the DNA is TGTGCCAGCTCACCTGACAGGGGGAAGCCCCAGCATTTT.

This clonotype appeared many times. The chain carries TRBV20-1 and TRBJ2-1, with a weak D call TRBD2 (6 bases). Trimming took 0 bases from V and 3 from J, leaving 21 bases between them. Looked up from germline, CDR1 is DFQATT and CDR2 is SNEGSKA (reference sequence). The CDR3 is made up of 18 amino acids. The CDR3 bases are TGCAGTGCTAGAGATATGACGGGGGTTGTCTCTTACTACAATGAGCAGTTCTTC. As protein: CSARDMTGVVSYYNEQFF.

The table lists this clonotype with many counts. V gene TRBV20-1 combines with J gene TRBJ2-5; the match to TRBD2 covers 9 bases. CDR3 length equals 15 residues. CDR1 DFQATT and CDR2 SNEGSKA come from the germline V gene (reference sequence). The V gene end was trimmed by 5 bases and the J gene end by 0 bases; junction bases not matched to a gene: 7. CDR3 coding DNA: TGCAGTGCTGGAAAGGCTAGCGGGGACCAAGAGACCCAGTACTTC. Protein product: CSAGKASGDQETQYF.

This clonotype was picked up a small number of times. This chain joins TRBV28 and TRBJ2-2, with 8 bases aligning to TRBD1. Germline CDR1 reads MDHEN; CDR2 reads SYDVKM. V was clipped by 10 bases and J by 6 bases; unmatched bases: 10. The CDR3 is made up of 14 amino acids. This CDR3 is CANATRGLAGELFF. As DNA, the CDR3 is TGTGCCAATGCGACCAGGGGGCTGGCCGGGGAGCTGTTTTTT.

This clonotype was counted ten times or more. The chain links TRBV4-3 to TRBJ2-1, with D tentatively TRBD2 (5 bases). This CDR3 has 16 amino acids. The ends were cut back, 0 bases at V and 4 bases at J, with 13 bases in the middle. Per germline, CDR1 LGHNA and CDR2 YSLEER. The CDR3 spells CASSQDFSGDYNEQFF. The CDR3 DNA follows: TGCGCCAGCAGCCAAGATTTCAGCGGAGATTACAATGAGCAGTTCTTC.

This clonotype was counted between two and nine times. V is TRBV7-8 and J is TRBJ2-3; D might be TRBD1 (5 bases). The V end was cut by 2 bases, the J end by 0 bases, with 15 bases between. This CDR3 comprises 17 residues. Looked up from germline, CDR1 is SGHVS and CDR2 is FQNEAQ. Here the CDR3 DNA reads TGTGCCAGCAGCTTATCGGCCACAGGATCTAGCACAGATACGCAGTATTTT. Protein: CASSLSATGSSTDTQYF.

This clonotype was counted only a few times. This sequence joins TRBV7-2 and TRBJ2-5; D remains unclear. CDR1 and CDR2 from the germline V gene are SGHTA and FQGNSA. V lost 2 bases and J lost 3, with 13 bases in between. The CDR3 sequence is 15 residues long. The CDR3 bases are TGTGCCAGCAGCTTATTTTTACAGAACAAAGAGACCCAGTACTTC. Residues: CASSLFLQNKETQYF.

This clonotype occurred many times. The J gene is TRBJ2-2, the V gene TRBV9; D unresolved. The germline gives CDR1 SGDLS, CDR2 YYNGEE. Deletions cut 0 bases from V and 7 bases from J, with 7 bases between. There are 13 residues in the CDR3. CDR3: CASSVANGGELFF. Here the CDR3 DNA reads TGTGCCAGCAGCGTAGCTAATGGCGGGGAGCTGTTTTTT.

This clonotype was counted ten times or more. The chain combines TRBV11-2 with TRBJ2-7, with 9 positions matching TRBD2. Germline V lookup: CDR1 SGHAT, CDR2 FQNNGV. This CDR3 comprises 18 residues. J lost 2 bases, V lost 5 bases, and 16 bases had no gene match. CDR3 protein: CASSPRRGGLAGTYEQYF. In DNA form, the CDR3 reads TGTGCCAGCAGCCCGAGACGAGGGGGTCTAGCGGGAACCTACGAGCAGTACTTC.

This clonotype has a count of ten or more. The chain uses TRBV10-3 and TRBJ2-1; 12 nucleotides agree with TRBD2. V trimming: 5 bases; J trimming: 5 bases; junction bases outside the gene matches: 19. Germline CDR1 is ENHRY and CDR2 is SYGVKD. This CDR3 is 20 amino acids long. In nucleotides, the CDR3 is TGTGCCATCAGTACCCCGCCCCCTAGCGGGGGGGCTTTTCTCGACAATGAGCAGTTCTTC. Translation gives CAISTPPPSGGAFLDNEQFF.

This clonotype was seen a handful of times. The rearrangement joins TRBV10-3 to TRBJ2-5, with D hard to call. Per germline, CDR1 ENHRY and CDR2 SYGVKD. This CDR3 is built from 13 residues. Trimming left V 10 bases short and J 0 bases short, with 12 bases between. Written as DNA, the CDR3 is TGTGCCACCAAAGACACCTACCAAGAGACCCAGTACTTC. Translation: CATKDTYQETQYF.

Ten or more counts support this clonotype. The rearrangement joins TRBV12-3 or TRBV12-4 to TRBJ2-2; 12 nucleotides align to TRBD2. Trimming took 6 bases from V and 3 from J; bases not matched to a gene: 2. This CDR3 spans 15 amino acids. The CDR3 loop is CASRGTSGYTGELFF. CDR3 bases: TGTGCCAGCAGGGGGACTAGCGGGTACACCGGGGAGCTGTTTTTT.

This clonotype turned up a few times. The rearrangement links TRBV6-2 or TRBV6-3 to TRBJ2-3; unclear D gene. CDR1 is MNHEY, CDR2 SVGEGT, per germline. The V and J ends lost 0 bases and 3 bases respectively, with 25 bases between them. The CDR3 has 20 residues. The CDR3 coding sequence is TGTGCCAGCAGTTACTCGGAGTTTTGGCGGTGGCCTTATCGAACAGATACGCAGTATTTT. Amino acids: CASSYSEFWRWPYRTDTQYF.